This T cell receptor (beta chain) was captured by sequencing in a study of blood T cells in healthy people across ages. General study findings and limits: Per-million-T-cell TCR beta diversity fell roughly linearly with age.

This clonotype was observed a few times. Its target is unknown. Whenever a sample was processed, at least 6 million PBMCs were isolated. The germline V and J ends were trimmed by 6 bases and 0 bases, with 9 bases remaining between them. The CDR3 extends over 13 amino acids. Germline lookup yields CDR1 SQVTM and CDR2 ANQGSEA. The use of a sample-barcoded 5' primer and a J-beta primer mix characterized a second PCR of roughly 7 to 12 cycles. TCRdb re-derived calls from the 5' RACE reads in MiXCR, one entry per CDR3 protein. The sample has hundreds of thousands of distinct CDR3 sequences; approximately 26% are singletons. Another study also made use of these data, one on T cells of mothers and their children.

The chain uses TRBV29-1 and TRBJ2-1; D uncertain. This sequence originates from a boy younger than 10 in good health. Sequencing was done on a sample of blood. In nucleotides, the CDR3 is TGCAGCGTCGCGGCAAGCTCCTACAATGAGCAGTTCTTC. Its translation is CSVAASSYNEQFF.